The 8 T cell receptor beta chains below were found in one sample sequenced in a study of shared clonotypes between healthy human individuals. TCRdb's table, derived via immunoSEQ multiplex PCR, lists solely in-frame clones and lacks some. Among 2 million to 2.5 million clones listed, roughly 94% were seen once. Sequenced input: naive CD4+ T cells sorted from blood. The subset: CD45RA+ positively selected. The receptor source for this set is a man aged 18 to 29 in good health.

CDR3 region: CASGQNAYQPQHF. The DNA of the CDR3 is TGTGCCAGCGGGCAGAACGCCTATCAGCCCCAGCATTTT. The chain is built from TRBV9 and TRBJ1-5; D remains ambiguous. Trimming took 7 bases from V and 5 from J, leaving 13 bases between them. Germline values: CDR1 SGDLS, CDR2 YYNGEE. There are 13 residues in the CDR3.

The rearrangement uses TRBV7-2 and TRBJ1-4; unclear D gene. Germline V gives CDR1 SGHTA, CDR2 FQGNSA. V lost 3 bases and J 4 bases, leaving 6 bases between the germline ends. The CDR3 loop spans 13 amino acids. As DNA, the CDR3 is TGTGCCAGCAGCTTTTTCAGTAATGAAAAACTGTTTTTT. Translated: CASSFFSNEKLFF. The full variable domain, in which reference TRBV7-2 and TRBJ1-4 provide the parts outside the CDR3, is GAGVSQSPSNKVTEKGKDVELRCDPISGHTALYWYRQSLGQGLEFLIYFQGNSAPDKSGLPSDRFSAERTGGSVSTLTIQRTQQEDSAVYLCASSFFSNEKLFFGSGTQLSVL.

The chain links TRBV2 to TRBJ2-3; TRBD2 matches at 14 bases. In germline, CDR1 is SNHLY, CDR2 FYNNEI. This CDR3 comprises 17 residues. V shed 7 bases and J 4 bases; nucleotides not matched to a gene: 10. The CDR3 sequence is CASIRLAGGIRADTQYF. The CDR3 region has the DNA TGTGCCAGCATTCGACTAGCGGGAGGGATCAGGGCAGATACGCAGTATTTT.

The chain employs TRBV10-3 and TRBJ2-5; possible D gene TRBD1, 5 bases. The CDR3 has 14 residues. The V and J ends lost 10 bases and 4 bases respectively, with 19 bases between them. The germline V gene has CDR1 ENHRY and CDR2 SYGVKD. Here the CDR3 reads CATWGTGLGETQYF. CDR3 nucleotide sequence: TGTGCCACCTGGGGCACGGGTTTGGGAGAGACCCAGTACTTC.

This chain uses TRBV11-2 with TRBJ1-5; 9 bases map to TRBD1. CDR3 length: 16 amino acids. The trim removed 5 bases at V and 2 bases at J, leaving 7 bases unmatched. Germline V gene lookup returns CDR1 SGHAT and CDR2 FQNNGV. In nucleotides, the CDR3 is TGTGCCAGCAGCCCAGGGGACAGGGCCCGCAATCAGCCCCAGCATTTT. It yields the protein CASSPGDRARNQPQHF.

This sequence joins TRBV12-5 and TRBJ2-4, with D perhaps assigned TRBD1 or TRBD2 (5 bases each). The CDR3 is 18 residues long. CDR1 LGHNT and CDR2 FRNRAP come from the germline V gene. V was clipped by 0 bases and J by 2 bases, with 17 bases between them. The CDR3 loop is CASGLVNRGQITKNIQYF. The CDR3 DNA is TGTGCTAGTGGTTTGGTAAATCGGGGCCAAATAACCAAAAACATTCAGTACTTC.

Comments on this clone: Other DNA sequences within the sample encode an identical CDR3. The chain combines TRBV27 with TRBJ1-1; D unresolved. The V end lost 1 base, the J end lost 1 base, and 10 bases lay between the germline ends. The CDR3 has 15 amino acids. Germline V gene sequence: CDR1 MNHEY, CDR2 SMNVEV (reference sequence). CDR3: CASSLYRVGNTEAFF. The CDR3 DNA reads as TGTGCCAGCAGTTTATATCGCGTGGGGAACACTGAAGCTTTCTTT.

The CDR3 loop reads CASSHRGRSYNSPLHF. CDR3 nucleotides: TGTGCCAGTAGTCACAGGGGACGGTCCTATAATTCACCCCTCCACTTT. The chain combines TRBV19 with TRBJ1-6, with 7 positions matching TRBD1. Germline V lookup: CDR1 LNHDA, CDR2 SQIVND (reference sequence). V shed 5 bases, J shed 1 base, and the junction held 5 bases outside the gene matches. CDR3 length equals 16 residues.